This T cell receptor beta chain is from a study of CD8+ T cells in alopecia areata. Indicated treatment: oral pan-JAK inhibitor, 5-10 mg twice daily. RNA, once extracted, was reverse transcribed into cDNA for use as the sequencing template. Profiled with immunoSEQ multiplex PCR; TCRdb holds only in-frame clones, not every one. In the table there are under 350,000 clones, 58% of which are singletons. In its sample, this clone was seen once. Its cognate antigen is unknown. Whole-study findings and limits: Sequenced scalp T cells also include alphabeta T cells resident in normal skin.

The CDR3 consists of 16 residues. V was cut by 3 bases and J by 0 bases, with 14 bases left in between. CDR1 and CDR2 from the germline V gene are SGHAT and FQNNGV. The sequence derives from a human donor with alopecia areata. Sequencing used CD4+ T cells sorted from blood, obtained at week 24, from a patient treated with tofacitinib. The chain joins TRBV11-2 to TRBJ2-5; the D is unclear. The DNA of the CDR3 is TGTGCCAGCAGCTTTGGCACAATAACGTACCAAGAGACCCAGTACTTC. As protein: CASSFGTITYQETQYF.